This T cell receptor (beta chain) was sequenced for a study of T cells in tumors after PD-1 blockade. For the study at large: Each patient got pembrolizumab 200 mg every 3 weeks or cemiplimab 350 mg every 2 weeks. Some patients also took daily vismodegib 150 mg during anti-PD-1 treatment. Regarding the study as a whole: Peripheral recruitment is suggested, as some novel exhausted tumor clones were in pre-treatment blood.

CDR3 length: 14 amino acids. Germline V gene sequence: CDR1 MNHNS, CDR2 SASEGT. Remarks on this clone: Its target is unknown. The junction and the germline gene differ at one end; a read error may be behind it.

Measured with immunoSEQ multiplex PCR; TCRdb has only the in-frame clones, and not every one. The table records approximately 60,000 clones, 74% of them present only once. The input for sequencing was PBMCs, taken after anti-PD-1 treatment. This clonotype originated in a human donor with basal cell carcinoma. This chain connects TRBV6-1 to TRBJ1-4; D remains unclear. CDR3 amino acids: CASREAVFNEKLFF. The CDR3 nucleotides read TGTGCCAGCAGAGAAGCAGTGTTCAATGAAAAACTGTTTTTT.